This TCR beta chain derives from a study of T-cell memory formation after mild COVID-19. This clonotype was counted at least ten times. The authors produced TCR alpha and TCR beta cDNA libraries with sample barcodes and UMIs by 5'RACE using constant-segment primers. TCRdb processed the 5' RACE reads anew with MiXCR; each CDR3 protein has one entry. The repertoire consists of about 470,000 distinct CDR3 sequences, with about 23% occurring once and the leading ten covering around 12%. CDR3 length: 15 residues. Trimming pared 5 bases from V and 6 bases from J, leaving 20 bases between. The V gene's germline CDR1 is DFQATT and CDR2 SNEGSKA (reference sequence).

The specimen sequenced was PBMCs or a T cell subset sorted from them (not recorded which). This sequence was found in an adult woman who had mild COVID-19 (a few samples of this study predate the infection). Cell type and time point are not known. V is TRBV20-1 and J is TRBJ2-1; D is unclear. CDR3 sequence: CSAQPPTQNINEQFF. The CDR3 DNA reads TGCAGTGCTCAACCCCCCACACAAAATATCAATGAGCAGTTCTTC.